The source of this T cell receptor (beta chain) is a study of cytomegalovirus exposure and HLA in healthy donors. The study sampled nominally healthy donors, though unrecorded immune exposures were likely. Researchers ran the PCR with 60 Vbeta and 13 Jbeta primers. TCRdb's copy holds only in-frame clones and misses some; the assay was immunoSEQ multiplex PCR. The sample records roughly 250,000 clones, about four fifths being singletons. General study points: Fewer N-insertions (relative to the approximately 700-donor mean) were reportedly seen in an Asian-associated ancestry cluster in a later analysis. Reports described diagnosis of cytomegalovirus status by the classifier as highly specific and sensitive. A later analysis found most CMV-associated TCR beta chains apparently HLA-restricted.

About this clone itself: Its antigen is not identified.

The source of this sequence is a girl aged 2-15 years in good health and CMV-seronegative. The sample comprised PBMCs.

CDR3 nucleotide sequence: TGCGCCAGCAGCCAACCGGGACAGGTATTCAATGGCTACACCTTC. Protein product: CASSQPGQVFNGYTF. This chain joins TRBV4-1 and TRBJ1-2; 8 nucleotides align to TRBD1. Per the germline V gene, CDR1 is MGHRA and CDR2 is YSYEKL. There are 15 residues in the CDR3. Trimming cost V 2 bases and J 6 bases; bases outside gene matches: 8.